Listed below are T cell receptor beta chains from one sample, sequenced in a study of CD8 T cells in Susac syndrome. MiXCR was run by TCRdb on the immunoSEQ multiplex PCR reads, yielding one entry per CDR3 protein. The repertoire holds nearly 110,000 distinct CDR3 sequences, with roughly 94% as singletons. Sequences were obtained from CD8+ T cells from PBMCs. The receptors were sampled from a human donor with Susac syndrome. The conserved cysteine and the conserved F or W are not part of the CDR3 here. The D gene is left open where the match is weak.

V gene: TRBV4-1
D gene: TRBD1
CDR3 protein: ASSQEDRGGDEQY

V gene: TRBV7-9
D gene: NA
CDR3 protein: ASSPGIRGELF

V gene: TRBV25-1
D gene: NA
CDR3 protein: ASSNTLYGYT

V gene: TRBV4-1
D gene: TRBD2
CDR3 protein: ASSHQRDYEQY

V gene: TRBV20-1
D gene: NA
CDR3 protein: SARDGDTAAGELF

V gene: TRBV6-6
D gene: NA
CDR3 protein: ASSYQGLDEQY

V gene: TRBV27
D gene: NA
CDR3 protein: ASKIGGPGYEQY

V gene: TRBV21-1
D gene: NA
CDR3 protein: ASIKGLAPTDTQY

V gene: TRBV6-6
D gene: NA
CDR3 protein: ASSPVNQPQH

V gene: TRBV20-1
D gene: TRBD2
CDR3 protein: SGSGRYTDTQY

V gene: TRBV15
D gene: TRBD1
CDR3 protein: ATAEPGTGTGEQF

V gene: TRBV6-1
D gene: TRBD1
CDR3 protein: ASSGVGQGRQETQY

V gene: TRBV9
D gene: NA
CDR3 protein: ASGSQVGYT

V gene: TRBV29-1
D gene: NA
CDR3 protein: SVEQEVNTEAF

V gene: TRBV7-7
D gene: TRBD2
CDR3 protein: ASSSRAGPNTGELF

V gene: TRBV5-1
D gene: TRBD1
CDR3 protein: ASSTGQGVHEQY

V gene: TRBV29-1
D gene: NA
CDR3 protein: SVDPGSGDGYT

V gene: TRBV6-5
D gene: NA
CDR3 protein: ASSWRDEQY

V gene: TRBV9
D gene: NA
CDR3 protein: ASSVADTEAF

V gene: TRBV20-1
D gene: TRBD1
CDR3 protein: SADTTLVRDRRNTEAF

V gene: TRBV10-3
D gene: NA
CDR3 protein: AISEPGTGELF

V gene: TRBV7-6
D gene: TRBD2
CDR3 protein: ASSPTSGTYNEQF

V gene: TRBV7-8
D gene: TRBD2
CDR3 protein: ASSSTPGTSSLEQF

V gene: TRBV12-3/TRBV12-4
D gene: NA
CDR3 protein: ASSRGQSYTEAF

V gene: TRBV4-1
D gene: NA
CDR3 protein: ASSQDPPLHQAKSPLH

V gene: TRBV5-1
D gene: NA
CDR3 protein: ASSLDLGRYYEQY

V gene: TRBV4-2
D gene: TRBD2
CDR3 protein: ASSQFGTSGGTNEQF

V gene: TRBV15
D gene: TRBD1
CDR3 protein: ATSRDLPTGGNQPQH

V gene: TRBV4-1
D gene: NA
CDR3 protein: ASSLGTGLYNEQF

V gene: TRBV7-9
D gene: NA
CDR3 protein: ASSLKGLRGQETQY

V gene: TRBV12-3/TRBV12-4
D gene: NA
CDR3 protein: ASSSGNSREETQY

V gene: TRBV12-5
D gene: NA
CDR3 protein: ASGLTAMNTEAF

V gene: TRBV12-3/TRBV12-4
D gene: NA
CDR3 protein: ASSYQGLADTQY

V gene: TRBV20-1
D gene: NA
CDR3 protein: SARVTGYNEQF

V gene: TRBV20-1
D gene: NA
CDR3 protein: SAPRAGGDNEQF

V gene: TRBV7-9
D gene: NA
CDR3 protein: ASSLEQGPSNTEAF

V gene: TRBV6-4
D gene: NA
CDR3 protein: ASSPSHGANVLT